Below are 2 T cell receptor beta chains sequenced from a single sample in a study of shared clonotypes between healthy human individuals (dated by TCRdb to between 2020 and 2021). Library preparation employed the immunoSEQ multiplex PCR assay. Imported from immuneACCESS, the table was reduced by TCRdb to in-frame sequences with V and J called. These copies leave out some clones; in studies compared against another copy, an unresolved V gene accounts for under half, and the cause of the remainder is not known. The sample contains about 700,000 clones, roughly 70% of them found a single time. Under 2% of the sample lies in the top ten. Sequencing was done on a sample of memory CD4+ T cells sorted from blood. Reading the label with the study, this specimen's cell subset or site is: CD45RA-negative fraction. These receptors were obtained from a woman aged 25-40 years in good health.

The V call is TRBV19, the J call TRBJ1-4; a possible D gene is TRBD1 (5 bases). The CDR3 has 15 residues. Trimming shortened V by 6 bases and J by 2 bases, and 13 bases separated the two germline ends. Germline CDR1 reads LNHDA; CDR2 reads SQIVND (reference sequence). The CDR3 region has the DNA TGTGCCAGTAGCAGATCAGGGTCGACTAATGAAAAACTGTTTTTT. This encodes CASSRSGSTNEKLFF.

This sequence joins TRBV11-1 and TRBJ2-3, with TRBD2 as a possible D gene (7 bases). Germline V gives CDR1 SGHAT, CDR2 FQDESV (reference sequence). There are 14 residues in the CDR3. V was cut by 5 bases and J by 1 base, with 10 bases left in between. CDR3 nucleotide sequence: TGTGCCAGCAGCCAGGGGAGGGGCACAGATACGCAGTATTTT. It yields the protein CASSQGRGTDTQYF.